The clone carrying this TCR beta chain was recorded once. Metastatic or locally advanced urothelial carcinoma was present in the patients. Sampling of each patient yielded between 1 and 8 specimens, collected pretreatment and on-treatment. Generated by immunoSEQ multiplex PCR, the TCRdb table keeps only in-frame clones and is missing some. The sample lists some 80,000 clones, roughly 90% occurring once. This entry is derived from a study of PD-L1 blockade in urothelial cancer. Trimming took off 2 bases at V and 13 bases at J, with 20 bases between the two ends. The CDR3 runs to 15 residues. The germline CDR1 and CDR2 sequences are WSHSY and SAAADI.

The receptor was derived from a woman aged 70-85 years with urothelial cancer. This chain uses TRBV10-2 with TRBJ1-4; D ambiguous. The sample consisted of PBMCs, taken around atezolizumab (anti-PD-L1) treatment. The CDR3, as DNA: TGCGCCAGCAGTGAGCCCCCGGGTACGCCGCATGGACTGTTTTTT. It yields the protein CASSEPPGTPHGLFF.